This T cell receptor (beta chain) stems from a study of T cell responses to AZD1222 COVID-19 vaccine. As for the study in general: Pooled in the analysis were second doses at about 4 or about 12 weeks.

Trimming took off 6 bases at V and 0 bases at J, with 15 bases between the two ends. The CDR3 is made up of 16 amino acids. CDR1 SNHLY and CDR2 FYNNEI come from the germline V gene. Regarding the study as a whole: Within unmutated variant regions lay the reported targets of nearly half of spike-specific TCRs. In a largely white British group with more females than males, clonal diversity was possibly underestimated. Increased Spike-specific TCR breadth and depth were observed after two AZD1222 doses.

On this clone itself: The target antigen is unknown.

Sequenced by immunoSEQ multiplex PCR; TCRdb stores in-frame clones only, minus some. The sample has 95,000 to 150,000 clones; approximately 85% are singletons. This receptor was identified in an adult in good health. The rearrangement uses TRBV2 and TRBJ2-1; D gene unclear. Sequencing was performed on peripheral blood, taken on day 0 of AZD1222 vaccination. CDR3 protein: CASSRTWSSSYNEQFF. DNA for the CDR3: TGTGCCAGCAGCCGAACGTGGTCGAGCTCCTACAATGAGCAGTTCTTC.